Below, 10 T cell receptor beta chains from the same sample are listed, as sequenced in a study of cytomegalovirus exposure and HLA in healthy donors. PCR amplification relied on 60 Vbeta primers (plus 13 Jbeta primers). Sequenced by immunoSEQ multiplex PCR; TCRdb stores in-frame clones only, minus some. Here the sample spans about 230,000 clones, about 85% being singletons. Sequenced: PBMCs. These receptor sequences come from a girl under 10 years old in good health and CMV-seronegative.

There are a few counts of this clone. The genes are TRBV30 and TRBJ1-1, with D tentatively TRBD1 (5 bases). From germline, CDR1 is GTSNPN and CDR2 SVGIG (reference sequence). The CDR3 is 12 amino acids. Deletions cut 4 bases from V and 4 bases from J, with 10 bases between. CDR3 region: CAWTPGFTEAFF. DNA of the CDR3: TGTGCCTGGACCCCAGGGTTCACTGAAGCTTTCTTT.

The CDR3 nucleotides are TGCGCCAGCAGCCTGCGGTCCGTTTGGCAGGGAGATACGCAGTATTTT. Encoded protein: CASSLRSVWQGDTQYF. V gene TRBV5-1 combines with J gene TRBJ2-3; TRBD1 might be the D (5 bases). Germline V CDR1 and CDR2: SGHRS, YFSETQ. This CDR3 region has 16 residues. The ends were cut back, 4 bases at V and 5 bases at J, with 20 bases in the middle.

This chain uses TRBV7-3 with TRBJ2-5, with TRBD2 identical over 7 bases. Unmatched junction bases numbered 11, after V lost 5 bases and J lost 5 bases. The CDR3 is 15 amino acids. Per the germline V gene, CDR1 is SGHTA and CDR2 is FQGTGA. In nucleotides, the CDR3 is TGTGCCAGCAGCCCCGAACCCAGCGGGGTGGAGACCCAGTACTTC. Its protein product is CASSPEPSGVETQYF.

V is TRBV2 and J is TRBJ2-1; 14 bases align to TRBD2. V was clipped by 5 bases and J by 9 bases; unmatched bases: 9. This CDR3 contains 16 residues. Germline assignment: CDR1 SNHLY and CDR2 FYNNEI. In DNA form, the CDR3 reads TGTGCCAGCAGTAGTACCGGGACTAGCGGGGGTTTTGAGCAGTTCTTC. This sequence encodes CASSSTGTSGGFEQFF.

The CDR3 sequence is CASSLESGSGARLGQYF. In DNA form, the CDR3 reads TGCGCCAGCAGCTTGGAGTCGGGGTCGGGAGCCCGATTGGGGCAGTACTTC. V gene TRBV5-1 combines with J gene TRBJ2-7; weak D call: TRBD2 (6 bases). The germline gives CDR1 SGHRS, CDR2 YFSETQ. V gave up 0 bases and J gave up 9 bases, with 25 bases separating them. The CDR3 is 17 residues long. Looking up the rest from reference TRBV5-1 and TRBJ2-7 gives the full variable domain: KAGVTQTPRYLIKTRGQQVTLSCSPISGHRSVSWYQQTPGQGLQFLFEYFSETQRNKGNFPGRFSGRQFSNSRSEMNVSTLELGDSALYLCASSLESGSGARLGQYFGPGTRLTVT.

This rearrangement joins TRBV15 to TRBJ1-3; D is ambiguous. V dropped 3 bases and J dropped 1 base, with 7 bases sitting between them. Germline CDR1 reads LNHNV; CDR2 reads YYDKDF (reference sequence). The CDR3 has 14 residues. The CDR3 reads CATSRTRSGNTIYF. CDR3 coding DNA: TGTGCCACCAGCAGGACAAGATCTGGAAACACCATATATTTT.

J is TRBJ2-7 and V is TRBV10-1; D perhaps matches TRBD2 (6 bases). CDR3 length equals 13 residues. V lost 5 bases and J lost 6, with 14 bases in between. Germline CDR1 reads WNHNN; CDR2 reads SYGVQD (reference sequence). CDR3 sequence (DNA): TGCGCCAGCAGTCCGGGACTCTTTGGCGAGCAGTACTTC. Encoded protein: CASSPGLFGEQYF.

The chain links TRBV5-1 to TRBJ2-1; 11 bases are shared with TRBD2. CDR1 and CDR2 (germline): SGHRS, YFSETQ. The length of the CDR3 is 20 residues. V was pared by 3 bases and J by 3 bases, with 17 bases of the junction left unmatched. CDR3 nucleotides: TGCGCCAGCAGCTCGACCCCCGGGACTAGCGGACCCCTGGGCTACAATGAGCAGTTCTTC. This encodes CASSSTPGTSGPLGYNEQFF.

The sample holds one count of this clone. The chain has TRBV6-5 and TRBJ1-6, with unresolved D. The germline V gene has CDR1 MNHEY and CDR2 SVGAGI. With 4 bases removed from V and 0 bases from J, the gap between germline ends came to 10 bases. The CDR3 runs to 16 residues. CDR3 protein: CASSLGRGSYNSPLHF. The CDR3, as DNA: TGTGCCAGCAGTTTGGGTCGGGGCTCCTATAATTCACCCCTCCACTTT.

The chain links TRBV5-1 to TRBJ2-1; D gene ambiguous. The CDR3 totals 14 residues. Germline V lookup: CDR1 SGHRS, CDR2 YFSETQ. V lost 0 bases to trimming and J lost 5 bases, with 9 bases between them. CDR3 bases: TGCGCCAGCAGCTTGGGAGGCCCCCACAATGAGCAGTTCTTC. Amino acid sequence: CASSLGGPHNEQFF.